This T cell receptor (beta chain) was obtained from a study of blood T cell repertoires in COVID-19. The wider study: Nucleic acid was either cDNA or gDNA, and it came from T cells, B-cell-depleted T cells, or PBMCs.

Original analysis: Reference gene primer amplification gave nucleated cell count estimates. Repertoires were generated with immunoSEQ multiplex PCR, while TCRdb's copy carries only in-frame clones and drops some. The DNA gave D and trimming, while V, J and clone size come from that table. The repertoire holds 450,000 or so clones, with about 90% as singletons. Trimming shortened V by 4 bases and J by 6 bases, and 21 bases separated the two germline ends. This CDR3 has 17 residues. Germline lookup yields CDR1 SGHTA and CDR2 FQGTGA. Patients in Seattle were enrolled during active infection, then followed longitudinally.

The material sequenced was peripheral blood. This clonotype was sampled from a man aged 18 to 29 with COVID-19, enrolled during active disease. This chain connects TRBV7-3 to TRBJ2-2; maybe TRBD2 (6 bases). The CDR3 nucleotides read TGTGCCAGCAGCTCCGGCCCCCGGGAGACAAATGCCGGGGAGCTGTTTTTT. It codes for CASSSGPRETNAGELFF. Supplemented by reference TRBV7-3 and TRBJ2-2, the full variable domain reads GAGVSQTPSNKVTEKGKYVELRCDPISGHTALYWYRQSLGQGPEFLIYFQGTGAADDSGLPNDRFFAVRPEGSVSTLKIQRTERGDSAVYLCASSSGPRETNAGELFFGEGSRLTVL.